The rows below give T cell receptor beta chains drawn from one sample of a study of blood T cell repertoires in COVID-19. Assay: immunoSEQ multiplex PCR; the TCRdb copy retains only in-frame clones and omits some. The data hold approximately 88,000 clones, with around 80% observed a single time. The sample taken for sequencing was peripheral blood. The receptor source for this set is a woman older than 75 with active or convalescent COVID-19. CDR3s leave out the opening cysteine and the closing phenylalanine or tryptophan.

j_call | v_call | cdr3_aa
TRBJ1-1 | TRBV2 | ASRSDSQGIAF
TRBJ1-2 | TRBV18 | ASSLYPGKNYGYT
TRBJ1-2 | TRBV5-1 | ASSLNDRNLHGYT
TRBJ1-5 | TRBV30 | AWSAGTANQPQH
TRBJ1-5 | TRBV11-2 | ASSLDSFNQPQH
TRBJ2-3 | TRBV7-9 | ASSLGHPDTQY
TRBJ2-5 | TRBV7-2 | ASSLVAGGLETQY
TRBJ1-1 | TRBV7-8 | ASSRTGTGEGAF
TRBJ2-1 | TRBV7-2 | ASSLPQGLRNEQF
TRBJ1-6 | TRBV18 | ASSPGDSYNSPLH
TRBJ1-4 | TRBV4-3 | ASSLGRLNEKLF
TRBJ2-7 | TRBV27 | ASSPRGQGVHEQY
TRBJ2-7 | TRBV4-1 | ASSHKYRAEQY
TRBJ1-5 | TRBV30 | AWSVSDNQPQH
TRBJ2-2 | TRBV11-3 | ASSSGWPRGTGELF
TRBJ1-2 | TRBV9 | ASSVDVGAAYGYT